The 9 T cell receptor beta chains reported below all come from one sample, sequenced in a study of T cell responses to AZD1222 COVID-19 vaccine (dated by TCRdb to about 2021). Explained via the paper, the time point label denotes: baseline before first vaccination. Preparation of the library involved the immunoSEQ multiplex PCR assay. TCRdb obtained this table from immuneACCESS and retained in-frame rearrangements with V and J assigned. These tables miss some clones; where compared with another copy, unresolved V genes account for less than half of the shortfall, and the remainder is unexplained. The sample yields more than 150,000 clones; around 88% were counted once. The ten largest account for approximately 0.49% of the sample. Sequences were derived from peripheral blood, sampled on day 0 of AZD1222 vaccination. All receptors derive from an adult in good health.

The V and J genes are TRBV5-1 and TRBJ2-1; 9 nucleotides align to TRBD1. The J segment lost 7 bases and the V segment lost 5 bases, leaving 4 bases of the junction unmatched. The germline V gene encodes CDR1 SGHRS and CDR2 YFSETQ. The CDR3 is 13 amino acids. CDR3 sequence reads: CASSFGTGNEQFF. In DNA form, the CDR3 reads TGCGCCAGCAGTTTCGGGACAGGGAATGAGCAGTTCTTC. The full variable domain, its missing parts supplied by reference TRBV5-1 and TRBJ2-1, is KAGVTQTPRYLIKTRGQQVTLSCSPISGHRSVSWYQQTPGQGLQFLFEYFSETQRNKGNFPGRFSGRQFSNSRSEMNVSTLELGDSALYLCASSFGTGNEQFFGPGTRLTVL.

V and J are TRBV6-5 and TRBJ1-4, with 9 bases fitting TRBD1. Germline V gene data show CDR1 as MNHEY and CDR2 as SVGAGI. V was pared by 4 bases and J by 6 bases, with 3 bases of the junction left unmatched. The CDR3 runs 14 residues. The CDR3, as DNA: TGTGCCAGCAGTTCCGGGACAGGGTATGAAAAACTGTTTTTT. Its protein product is CASSSGTGYEKLFF.

The CDR3, as DNA: TGCGCCAGCAGCCAAGCGGGGGCGAGCTCCCAAGAGACCCAGTACTTC. Its translation: CASSQAGASSQETQYF. The chain carries TRBV4-1 and TRBJ2-5; D could derive from TRBD1 or TRBD2 (6 bases each). Trimming cost V 1 base and J 1 base, with 13 bases left between them. The CDR3 sequence is 16 residues long. CDR1 is MGHRA and CDR2 is YSYEKL in the germline V gene.

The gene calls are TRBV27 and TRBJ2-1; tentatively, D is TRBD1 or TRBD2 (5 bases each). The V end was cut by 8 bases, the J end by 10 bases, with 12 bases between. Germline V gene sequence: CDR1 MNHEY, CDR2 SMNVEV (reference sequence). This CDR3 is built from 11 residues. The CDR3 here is CASRDPTEQFF. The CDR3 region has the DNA TGTGCCAGCCGGGACCCCACGGAGCAGTTCTTC.

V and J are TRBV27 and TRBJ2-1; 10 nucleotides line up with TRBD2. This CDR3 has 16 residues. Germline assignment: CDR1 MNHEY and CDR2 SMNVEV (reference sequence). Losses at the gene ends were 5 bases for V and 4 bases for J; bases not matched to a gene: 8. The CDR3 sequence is CASSASGSPLYNEQFF. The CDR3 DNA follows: TGTGCCAGCAGTGCTAGCGGGAGCCCCTTATACAATGAGCAGTTCTTC.

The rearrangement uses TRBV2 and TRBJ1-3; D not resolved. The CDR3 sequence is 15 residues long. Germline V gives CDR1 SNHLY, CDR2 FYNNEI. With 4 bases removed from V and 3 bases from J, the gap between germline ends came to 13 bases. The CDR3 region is CASSGGGGGGNTIYF. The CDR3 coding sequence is TGTGCCAGCAGTGGCGGCGGTGGTGGTGGAAACACCATATATTTT.

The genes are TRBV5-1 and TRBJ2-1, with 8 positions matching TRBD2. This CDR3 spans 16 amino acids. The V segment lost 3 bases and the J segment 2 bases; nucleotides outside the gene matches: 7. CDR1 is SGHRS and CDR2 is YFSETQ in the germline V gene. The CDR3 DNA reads TGCGCCAGCAGCTGGGCTGTAGCGGGGCCCTACAATGAGCAGTTCTTC. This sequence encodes CASSWAVAGPYNEQFF.

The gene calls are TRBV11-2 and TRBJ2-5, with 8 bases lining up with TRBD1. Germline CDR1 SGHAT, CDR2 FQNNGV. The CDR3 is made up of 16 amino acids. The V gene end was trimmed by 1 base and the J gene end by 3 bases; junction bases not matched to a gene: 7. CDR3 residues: CASSLVRDRREETQYF. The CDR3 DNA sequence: TGTGCCAGCAGCTTAGTTCGGGACAGGAGAGAAGAGACCCAGTACTTC.

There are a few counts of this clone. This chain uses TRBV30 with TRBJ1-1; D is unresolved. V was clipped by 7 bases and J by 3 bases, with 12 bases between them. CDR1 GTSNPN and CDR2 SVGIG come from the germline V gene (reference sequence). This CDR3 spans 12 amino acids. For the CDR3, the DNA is TGTGCCTCCCTAGGACCGTACACTGAAGCTTTCTTT. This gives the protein CASLGPYTEAFF.